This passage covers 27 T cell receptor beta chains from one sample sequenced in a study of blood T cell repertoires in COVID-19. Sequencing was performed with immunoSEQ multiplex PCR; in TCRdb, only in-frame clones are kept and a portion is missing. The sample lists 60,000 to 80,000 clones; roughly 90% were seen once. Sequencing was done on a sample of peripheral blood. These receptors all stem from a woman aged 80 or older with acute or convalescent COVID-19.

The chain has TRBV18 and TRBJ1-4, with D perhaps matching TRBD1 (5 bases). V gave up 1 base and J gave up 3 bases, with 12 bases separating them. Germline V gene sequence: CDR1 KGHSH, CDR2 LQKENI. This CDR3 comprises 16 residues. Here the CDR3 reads CASSPRSGPSNEKLFF. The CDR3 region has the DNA TGTGCCAGCTCACCACGCTCAGGGCCATCTAATGAAAAACTGTTTTTT.

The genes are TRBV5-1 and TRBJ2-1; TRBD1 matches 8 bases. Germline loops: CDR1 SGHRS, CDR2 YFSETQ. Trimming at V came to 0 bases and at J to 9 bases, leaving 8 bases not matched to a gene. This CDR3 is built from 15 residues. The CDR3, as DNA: TGCGCCAGCAGCTTGGCCAGGGGGCGGGACGCTGAGCAGTTCTTC. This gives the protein CASSLARGRDAEQFF.

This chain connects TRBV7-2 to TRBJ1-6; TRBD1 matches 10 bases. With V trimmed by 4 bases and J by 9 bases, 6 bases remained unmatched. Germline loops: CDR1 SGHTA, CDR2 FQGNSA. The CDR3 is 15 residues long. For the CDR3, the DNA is TGTGCCAGCAGCTCGCGGACAGGGGGAGGTTCACCCCTCCACTTT. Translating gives CASSSRTGGGSPLHF.

The CDR3 DNA sequence: TGTGCCATCAGTGAGTCGGTAATTCAGGGGGACACTGAAGCTTTCTTT. Protein: CAISESVIQGDTEAFF. The chain carries TRBV10-3 and TRBJ1-1; 7 nucleotides match TRBD1. The V gene end was trimmed by 0 bases and the J gene end by 3 bases; junction bases not matched to a gene: 7. The CDR3 is 16 residues long. Germline CDR1 ENHRY, CDR2 SYGVKD.

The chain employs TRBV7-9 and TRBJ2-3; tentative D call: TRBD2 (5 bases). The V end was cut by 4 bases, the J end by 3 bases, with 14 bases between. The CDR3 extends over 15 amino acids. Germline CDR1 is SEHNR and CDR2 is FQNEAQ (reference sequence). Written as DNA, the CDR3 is TGTGCCAGCAGCTCCCGGGGAGACGGGACAGATACGCAGTATTTT. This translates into CASSSRGDGTDTQYF.

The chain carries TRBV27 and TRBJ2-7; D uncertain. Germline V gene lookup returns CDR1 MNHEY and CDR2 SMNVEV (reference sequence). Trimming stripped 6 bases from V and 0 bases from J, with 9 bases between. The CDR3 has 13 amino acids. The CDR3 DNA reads TGTGCCAGCAGCGCTCTTAGCTCCTACGAGCAGTACTTC. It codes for CASSALSSYEQYF.

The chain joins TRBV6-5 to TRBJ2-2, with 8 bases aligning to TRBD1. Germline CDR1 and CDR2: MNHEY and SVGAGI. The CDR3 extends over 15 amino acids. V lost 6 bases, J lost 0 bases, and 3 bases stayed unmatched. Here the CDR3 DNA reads TGTGCCAGCAGCTTACAGGGGGCGAACACCGGGGAGCTGTTTTTT. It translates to CASSLQGANTGELFF.

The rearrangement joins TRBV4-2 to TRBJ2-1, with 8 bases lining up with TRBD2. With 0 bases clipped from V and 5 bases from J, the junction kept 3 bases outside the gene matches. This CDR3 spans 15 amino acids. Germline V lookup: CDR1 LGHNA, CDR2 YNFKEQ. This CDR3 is CASSQEKLADNEQFF. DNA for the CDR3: TGTGCCAGCAGCCAAGAAAAACTAGCGGACAATGAGCAGTTCTTC.

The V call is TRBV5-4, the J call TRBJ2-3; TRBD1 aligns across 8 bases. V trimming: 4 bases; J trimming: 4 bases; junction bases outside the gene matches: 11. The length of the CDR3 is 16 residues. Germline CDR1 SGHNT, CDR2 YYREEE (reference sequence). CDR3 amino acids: CASSINRGIGSDTQYF. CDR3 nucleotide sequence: TGTGCCAGCAGCATAAACAGGGGGATAGGTTCAGATACGCAGTATTTT.

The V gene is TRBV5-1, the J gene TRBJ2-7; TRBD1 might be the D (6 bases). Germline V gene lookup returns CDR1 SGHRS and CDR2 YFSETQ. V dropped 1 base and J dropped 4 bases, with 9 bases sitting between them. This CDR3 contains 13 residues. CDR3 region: CASSLQGWYEQYF. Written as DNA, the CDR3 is TGCGCCAGCAGCTTGCAGGGGTGGTACGAGCAGTACTTC.

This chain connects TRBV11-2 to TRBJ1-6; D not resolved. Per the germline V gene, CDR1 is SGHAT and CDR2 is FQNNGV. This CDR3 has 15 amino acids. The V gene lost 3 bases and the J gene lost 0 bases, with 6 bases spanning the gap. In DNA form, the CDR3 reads TGTGCCAGCAGCTTCGACTACTCCTATAATTCACCCCTCCACTTT. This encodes CASSFDYSYNSPLHF.

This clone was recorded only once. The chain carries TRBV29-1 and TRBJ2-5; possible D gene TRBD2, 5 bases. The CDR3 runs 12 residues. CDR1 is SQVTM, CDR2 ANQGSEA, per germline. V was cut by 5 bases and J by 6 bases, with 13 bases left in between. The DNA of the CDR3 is TGCAGCGTTTTGGTGGGAGCCAAGACCCAGTACTTC. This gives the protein CSVLVGAKTQYF.

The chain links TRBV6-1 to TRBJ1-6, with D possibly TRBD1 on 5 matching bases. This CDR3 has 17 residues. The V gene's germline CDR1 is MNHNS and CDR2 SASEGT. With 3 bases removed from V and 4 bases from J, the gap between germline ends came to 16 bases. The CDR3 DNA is TGTGCCAGCAGTGATACCCTGGGAGGGGCGTATAATTCACCCCTCCACTTT. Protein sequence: CASSDTLGGAYNSPLHF.

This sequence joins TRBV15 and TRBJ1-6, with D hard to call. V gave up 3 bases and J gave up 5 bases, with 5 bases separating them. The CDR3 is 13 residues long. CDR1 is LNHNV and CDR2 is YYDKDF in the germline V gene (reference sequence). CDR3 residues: CATSSSNNSPLHF. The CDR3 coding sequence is TGTGCCACCAGCAGCAGTAATAATTCACCCCTCCACTTT. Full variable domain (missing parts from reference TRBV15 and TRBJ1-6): DAMVIQNPRYQVTQFGKPVTLSCSQTLNHNVMYWYQQKSSQAPKLLFHYYDKDFNNEADTPDNFQSRRPNTSFCFLDIRSPGLGDTAMYLCATSSSNNSPLHFGNGTRLTVT.

CDR3 DNA: TGTGCCAGTAGTACCCGGTACAATGAGCAGTTCTTC. Translation: CASSTRYNEQFF. The genes are TRBV19 and TRBJ2-1; D gene unclear. CDR3 size: 12 residues. Trimming took 4 bases from V and 4 from J, leaving 5 bases between them. CDR1 is LNHDA and CDR2 is SQIVND in the germline V gene (reference sequence).

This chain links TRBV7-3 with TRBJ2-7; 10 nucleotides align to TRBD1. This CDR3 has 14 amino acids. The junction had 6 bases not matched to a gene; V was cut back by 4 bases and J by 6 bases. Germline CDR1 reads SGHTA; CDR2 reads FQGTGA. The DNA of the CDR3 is TGTGCCAGCAGCTCGACAGGGGGCTGGGGCGAGCAGTACTTC. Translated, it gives CASSSTGGWGEQYF.

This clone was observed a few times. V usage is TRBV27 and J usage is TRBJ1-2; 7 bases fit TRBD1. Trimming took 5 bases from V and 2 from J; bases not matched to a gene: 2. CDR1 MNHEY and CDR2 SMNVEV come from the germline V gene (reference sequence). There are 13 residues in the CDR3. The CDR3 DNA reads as TGTGCCAGCAGTGTGACAGGGAACTATGGCTACACCTTC. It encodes CASSVTGNYGYTF.

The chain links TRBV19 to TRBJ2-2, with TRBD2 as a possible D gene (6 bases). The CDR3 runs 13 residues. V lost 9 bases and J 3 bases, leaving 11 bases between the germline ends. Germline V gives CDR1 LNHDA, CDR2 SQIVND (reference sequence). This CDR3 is CASGTLDTGELFF. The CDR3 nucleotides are TGTGCCAGCGGGACTCTGGACACCGGGGAGCTGTTTTTT.

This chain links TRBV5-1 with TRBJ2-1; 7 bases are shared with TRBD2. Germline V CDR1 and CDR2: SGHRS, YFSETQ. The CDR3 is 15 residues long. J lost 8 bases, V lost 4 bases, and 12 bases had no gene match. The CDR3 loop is CASSLMAGVVDEQFF. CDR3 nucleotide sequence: TGCGCCAGCAGCCTGATGGCGGGAGTAGTCGATGAGCAGTTCTTC. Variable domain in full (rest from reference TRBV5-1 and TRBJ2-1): KAGVTQTPRYLIKTRGQQVTLSCSPISGHRSVSWYQQTPGQGLQFLFEYFSETQRNKGNFPGRFSGRQFSNSRSEMNVSTLELGDSALYLCASSLMAGVVDEQFFGPGTRLTVL.

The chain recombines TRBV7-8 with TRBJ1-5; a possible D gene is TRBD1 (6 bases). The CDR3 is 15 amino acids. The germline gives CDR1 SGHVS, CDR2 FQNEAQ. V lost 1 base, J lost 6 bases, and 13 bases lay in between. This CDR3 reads CASSLVGGGSQPQHF. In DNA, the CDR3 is TGTGCCAGCAGCTTAGTAGGGGGTGGGAGTCAGCCCCAGCATTTT.

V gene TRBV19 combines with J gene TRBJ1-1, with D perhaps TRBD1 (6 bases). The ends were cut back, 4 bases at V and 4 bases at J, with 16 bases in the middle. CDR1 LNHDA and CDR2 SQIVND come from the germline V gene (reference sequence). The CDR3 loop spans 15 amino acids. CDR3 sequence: CASSTPNTGLTEAFF. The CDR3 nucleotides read TGTGCCAGTAGTACCCCAAATACAGGGCTCACTGAAGCTTTCTTT.

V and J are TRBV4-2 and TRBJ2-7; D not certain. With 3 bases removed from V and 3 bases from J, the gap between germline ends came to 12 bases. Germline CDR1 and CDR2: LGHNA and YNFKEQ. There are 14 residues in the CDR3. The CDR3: CASSHPGPGYEQYF. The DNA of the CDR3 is TGTGCCAGCAGCCATCCAGGCCCAGGCTACGAGCAGTACTTC.

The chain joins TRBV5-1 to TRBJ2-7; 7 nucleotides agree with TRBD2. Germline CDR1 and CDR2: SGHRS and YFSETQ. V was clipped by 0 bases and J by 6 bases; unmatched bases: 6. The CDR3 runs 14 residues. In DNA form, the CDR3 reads TGCGCCAGCAGCTTGGCAAGGGAGGGAGGCGAGCAGTACTTC. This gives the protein CASSLAREGGEQYF. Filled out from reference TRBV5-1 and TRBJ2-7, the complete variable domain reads KAGVTQTPRYLIKTRGQQVTLSCSPISGHRSVSWYQQTPGQGLQFLFEYFSETQRNKGNFPGRFSGRQFSNSRSEMNVSTLELGDSALYLCASSLAREGGEQYFGPGTRLTVT.

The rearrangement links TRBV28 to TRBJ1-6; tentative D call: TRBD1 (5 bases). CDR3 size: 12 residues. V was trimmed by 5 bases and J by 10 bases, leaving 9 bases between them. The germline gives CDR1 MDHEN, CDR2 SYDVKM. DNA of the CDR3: TGTGCCAGCAGTGTGGGGGGATCACCCCTCCACTTT. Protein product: CASSVGGSPLHF.

The CDR3 spells CASSQAKAGRAYEQYF. The CDR3 region has the DNA TGTGCCAGCAGCCAGGCCAAAGCGGGAAGAGCCTACGAGCAGTACTTC. This chain connects TRBV3-1 (or the pseudogene TRBV3-2) to TRBJ2-7; TRBD2 matches at 7 bases. Germline assignment: CDR1 LGHDT and CDR2 YNNKEL (reference sequence). J gave up 2 bases and V 3 bases, and 10 bases lay outside the gene matches. This CDR3 is built from 16 residues.

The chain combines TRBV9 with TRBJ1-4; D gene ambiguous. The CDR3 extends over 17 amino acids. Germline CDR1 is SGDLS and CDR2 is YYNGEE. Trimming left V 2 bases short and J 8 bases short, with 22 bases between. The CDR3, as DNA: TGTGCCAGCAGCGTGGAACGGACGGGTACTAGGTCAGAAAAACTGTTTTTT. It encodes CASSVERTGTRSEKLFF.

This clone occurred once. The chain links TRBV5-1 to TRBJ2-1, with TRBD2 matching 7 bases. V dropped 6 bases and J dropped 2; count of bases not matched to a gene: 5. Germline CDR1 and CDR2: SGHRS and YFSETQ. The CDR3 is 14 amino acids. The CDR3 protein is CASTRAGAYNEQFF. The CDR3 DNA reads TGCGCCAGCACGAGGGCGGGGGCCTACAATGAGCAGTTCTTC.